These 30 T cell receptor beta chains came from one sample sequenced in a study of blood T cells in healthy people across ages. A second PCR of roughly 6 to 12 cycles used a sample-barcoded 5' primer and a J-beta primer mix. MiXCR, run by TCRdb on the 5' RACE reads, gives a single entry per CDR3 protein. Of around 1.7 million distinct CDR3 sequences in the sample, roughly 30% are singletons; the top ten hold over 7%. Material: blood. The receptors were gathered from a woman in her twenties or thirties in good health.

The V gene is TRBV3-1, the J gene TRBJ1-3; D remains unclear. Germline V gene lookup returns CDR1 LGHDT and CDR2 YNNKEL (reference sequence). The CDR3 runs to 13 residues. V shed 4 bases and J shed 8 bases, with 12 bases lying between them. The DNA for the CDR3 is TGTGCCAGCAGCCTCTACGGGCTGGACACCATATATTTT. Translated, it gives CASSLYGLDTIYF. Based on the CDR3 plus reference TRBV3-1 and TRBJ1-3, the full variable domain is DTAVSQTPKYLVTQMGNDKSIKCEQNLGHDTMYWYKQDSKKFLKIMFSYNNKELIINETVPNRFSPKSPDKAHLNLHINSLELGDSAVYFCASSLYGLDTIYFGEGSWLTVV.

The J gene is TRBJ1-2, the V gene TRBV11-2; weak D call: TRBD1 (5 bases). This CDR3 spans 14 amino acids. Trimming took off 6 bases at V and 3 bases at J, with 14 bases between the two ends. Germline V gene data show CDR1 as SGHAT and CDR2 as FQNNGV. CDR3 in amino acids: CASSLSQGDYGYTF. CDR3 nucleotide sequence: TGTGCCAGCAGTTTAAGTCAGGGAGACTATGGCTACACCTTC.

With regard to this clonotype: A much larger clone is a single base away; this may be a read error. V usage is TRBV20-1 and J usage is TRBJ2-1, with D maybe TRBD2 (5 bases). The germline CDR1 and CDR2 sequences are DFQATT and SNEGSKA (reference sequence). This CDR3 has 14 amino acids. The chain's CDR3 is CSARWRSLYNGQFF. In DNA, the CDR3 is TGCAGTGCTAGATGGAGGTCGTTGTACAATGGGCAGTTCTTC.

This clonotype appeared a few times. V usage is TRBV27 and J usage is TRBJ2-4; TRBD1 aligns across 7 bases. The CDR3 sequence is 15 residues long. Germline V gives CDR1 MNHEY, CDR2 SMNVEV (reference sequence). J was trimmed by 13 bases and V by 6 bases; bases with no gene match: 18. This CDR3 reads CASRQITGVVSEQYF. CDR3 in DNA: TGTGCCAGCAGACAAATAACAGGGGTCGTGAGTGAGCAGTACTTC.

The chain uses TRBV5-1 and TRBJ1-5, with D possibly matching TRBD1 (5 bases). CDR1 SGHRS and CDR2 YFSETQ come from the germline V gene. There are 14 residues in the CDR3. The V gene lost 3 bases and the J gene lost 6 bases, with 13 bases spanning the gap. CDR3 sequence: CASSWWGGSQPQHF. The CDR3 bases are TGCGCCAGCAGCTGGTGGGGGGGGAGTCAGCCCCAGCATTTT.

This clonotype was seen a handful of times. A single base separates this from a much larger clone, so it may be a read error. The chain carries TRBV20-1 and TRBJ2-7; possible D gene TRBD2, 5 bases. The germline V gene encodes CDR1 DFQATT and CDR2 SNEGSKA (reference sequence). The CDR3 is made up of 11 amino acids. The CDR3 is CSAPQDYKQYF. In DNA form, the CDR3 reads TGCAGTGCTCCCCAAGACTACAAGCAGTACTTC.

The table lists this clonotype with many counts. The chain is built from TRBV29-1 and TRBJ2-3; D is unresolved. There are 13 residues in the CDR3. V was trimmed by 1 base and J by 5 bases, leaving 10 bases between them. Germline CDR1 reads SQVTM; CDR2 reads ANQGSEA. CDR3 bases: TGCAGCGTTGAAGCCACAGCTAAAGATACGCAGTATTTT. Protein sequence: CSVEATAKDTQYF.

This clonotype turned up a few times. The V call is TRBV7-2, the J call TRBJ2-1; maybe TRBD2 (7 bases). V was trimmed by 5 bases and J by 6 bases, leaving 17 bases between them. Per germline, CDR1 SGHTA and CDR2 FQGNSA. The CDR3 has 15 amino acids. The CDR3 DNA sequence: TGTGCCAGCAGCCATGGGGCGGGGGCGGTCAATGAGCAGTTCTTC. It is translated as CASSHGAGAVNEQFF.

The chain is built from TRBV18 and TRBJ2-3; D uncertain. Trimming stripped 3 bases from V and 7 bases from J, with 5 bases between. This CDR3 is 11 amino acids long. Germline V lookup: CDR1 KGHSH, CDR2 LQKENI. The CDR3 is CASSPEYTQYF. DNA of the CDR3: TGTGCCAGCTCACCTGAGTATACGCAGTATTTT.

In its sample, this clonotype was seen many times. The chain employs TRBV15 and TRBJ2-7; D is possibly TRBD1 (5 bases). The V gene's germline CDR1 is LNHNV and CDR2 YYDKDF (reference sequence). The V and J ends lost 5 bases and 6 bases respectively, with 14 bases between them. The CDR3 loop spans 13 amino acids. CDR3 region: CATSGARGVEQYF. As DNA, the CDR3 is TGTGCCACCAGCGGGGCCCGTGGGGTCGAGCAGTACTTC.

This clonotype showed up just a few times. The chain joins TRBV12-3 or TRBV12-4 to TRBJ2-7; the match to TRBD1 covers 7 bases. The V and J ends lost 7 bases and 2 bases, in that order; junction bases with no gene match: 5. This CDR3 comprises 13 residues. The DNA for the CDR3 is TGTGCCAGCACCTTGACAGGGACCTACGAGCAGTACTTC. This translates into CASTLTGTYEQYF.

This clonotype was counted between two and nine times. CDR3 sequence reads: CAISYSLNTQYF. In DNA, the CDR3 is TGTGCCATCAGTTACTCATTGAATACGCAGTATTTT. V usage is TRBV10-3 and J usage is TRBJ2-3; D is unresolved. The germline V gene has CDR1 ENHRY and CDR2 SYGVKD. The CDR3 covers 12 residues. Between the trimmed V and J ends, which lost 5 bases and 7 bases, there was a span of 10 bases.

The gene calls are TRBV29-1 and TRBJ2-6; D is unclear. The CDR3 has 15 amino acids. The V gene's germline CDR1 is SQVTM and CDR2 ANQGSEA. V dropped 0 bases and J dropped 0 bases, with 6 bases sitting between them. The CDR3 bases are TGCAGCGTTGAAGATCTGGACTCTGGGGCCAACGTCCTGACTTTC. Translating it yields CSVEDLDSGANVLTF.

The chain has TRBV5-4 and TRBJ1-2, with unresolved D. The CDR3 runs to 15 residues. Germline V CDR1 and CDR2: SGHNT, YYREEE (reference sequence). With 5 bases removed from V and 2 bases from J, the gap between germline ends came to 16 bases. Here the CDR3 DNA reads TGTGCCAGCAGGGGAGGGCAGCAAACAAACTATGGCTACACCTTC. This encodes CASRGGQQTNYGYTF.

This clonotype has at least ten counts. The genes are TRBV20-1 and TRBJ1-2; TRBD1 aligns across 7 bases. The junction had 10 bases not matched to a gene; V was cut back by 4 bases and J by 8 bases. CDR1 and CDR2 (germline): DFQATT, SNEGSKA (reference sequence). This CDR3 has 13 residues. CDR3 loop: CSANDVTGRGYTF. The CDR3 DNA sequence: TGCAGTGCTAATGATGTGACAGGGAGAGGCTACACCTTC.

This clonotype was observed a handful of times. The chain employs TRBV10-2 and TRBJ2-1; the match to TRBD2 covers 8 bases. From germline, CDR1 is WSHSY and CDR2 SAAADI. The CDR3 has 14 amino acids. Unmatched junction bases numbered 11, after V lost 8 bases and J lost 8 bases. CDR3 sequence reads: CASGRGGPGDEQFF. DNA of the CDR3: TGCGCCAGCGGACGCGGGGGGCCTGGCGATGAGCAGTTCTTC.

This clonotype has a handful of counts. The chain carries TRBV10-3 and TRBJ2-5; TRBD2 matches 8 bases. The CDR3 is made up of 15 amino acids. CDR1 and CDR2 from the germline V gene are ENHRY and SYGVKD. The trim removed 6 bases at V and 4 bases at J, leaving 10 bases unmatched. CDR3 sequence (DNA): TGTGCCATCAGCCCCCTGACGGGGGGGGGAGAGACCCAGTACTTC. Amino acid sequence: CAISPLTGGGETQYF.

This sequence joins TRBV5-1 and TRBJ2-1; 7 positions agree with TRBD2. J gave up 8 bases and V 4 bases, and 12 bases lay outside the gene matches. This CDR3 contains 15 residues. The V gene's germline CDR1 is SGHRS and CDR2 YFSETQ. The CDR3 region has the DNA TGCGCCAGCAGCACCCGGACTAGTGGTTTAGATGAGCAGTTCTTC. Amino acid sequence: CASSTRTSGLDEQFF.

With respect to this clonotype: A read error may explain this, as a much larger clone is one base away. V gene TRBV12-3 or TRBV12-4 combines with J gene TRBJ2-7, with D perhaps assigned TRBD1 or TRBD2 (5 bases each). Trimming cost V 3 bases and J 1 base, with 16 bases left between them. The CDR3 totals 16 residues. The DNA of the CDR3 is TGTGCCAGCAGTTTTGGGGGTCCTGTGGCATCCTACGAGCAGTACTTC. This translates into CASSFGGPVASYEQYF.

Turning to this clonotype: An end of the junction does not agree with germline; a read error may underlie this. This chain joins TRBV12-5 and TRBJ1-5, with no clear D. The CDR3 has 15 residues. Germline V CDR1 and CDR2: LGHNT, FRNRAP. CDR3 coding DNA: TGCGCCAGCAGCGCGGGTAGGGCTGGGAATCAGCCCCAGCATTTT. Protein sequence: CASSAGRAGNQPQHF.

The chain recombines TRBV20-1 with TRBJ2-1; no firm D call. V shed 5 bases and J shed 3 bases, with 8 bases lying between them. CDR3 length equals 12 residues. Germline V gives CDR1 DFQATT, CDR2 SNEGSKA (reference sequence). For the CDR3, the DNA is TGCAGTGCTCTACTCGGCTACAATGAGCAGTTCTTC. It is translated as CSALLGYNEQFF.

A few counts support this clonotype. CDR3 amino acids: CASSLYRVGSPLHF. The CDR3 nucleotides read TGTGCCAGCAGTTTATACAGGGTTGGATCACCCCTCCACTTT. This rearrangement joins TRBV28 to TRBJ1-6; D possibly corresponds to TRBD1 (6 bases). Germline-derived CDR1 and CDR2 are MDHEN and SYDVKM. The CDR3 runs 14 residues. Trimming removed 1 base at V and 10 bases at J, with 11 bases between. Full variable domain (remainder filled in from reference TRBV28 and TRBJ1-6): DVKVTQSSRYLVKRTGEKVFLECVQDMDHENMFWYRQDPGLGLRLIYFSYDVKMKEKGDIPEGYSVSREKKERFSLILESASTNQTSMYLCASSLYRVGSPLHFGNGTRLTVT.

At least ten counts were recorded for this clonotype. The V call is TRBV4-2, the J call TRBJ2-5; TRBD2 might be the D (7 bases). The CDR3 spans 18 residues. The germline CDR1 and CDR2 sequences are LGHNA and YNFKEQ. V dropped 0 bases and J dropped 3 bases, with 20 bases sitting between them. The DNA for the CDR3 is TGTGCCAGCAGCCAAGATCTAGGGGGGGCTACATTTGAAGAGACCCAGTACTTC. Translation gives CASSQDLGGATFEETQYF.

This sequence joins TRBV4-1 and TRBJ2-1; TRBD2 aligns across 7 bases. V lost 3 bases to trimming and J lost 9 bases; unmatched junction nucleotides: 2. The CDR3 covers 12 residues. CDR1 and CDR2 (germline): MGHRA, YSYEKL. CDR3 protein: CASSHPSGEQFF. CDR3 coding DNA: TGCGCCAGCAGCCACCCTAGCGGTGAGCAGTTCTTC.

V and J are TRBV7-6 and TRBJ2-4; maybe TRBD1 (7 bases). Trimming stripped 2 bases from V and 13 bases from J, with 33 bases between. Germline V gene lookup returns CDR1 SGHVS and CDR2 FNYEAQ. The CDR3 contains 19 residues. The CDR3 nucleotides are TGTGCCAGCAGCTTAAGGGGGGACAGCCAATCGTTCTCCTACAATGAGCAGTACTTC. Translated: CASSLRGDSQSFSYNEQYF. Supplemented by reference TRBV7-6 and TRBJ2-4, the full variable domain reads GAGVSQSPRYKVTKRGQDVALRCDPISGHVSLYWYRQALGQGPEFLTYFNYEAQQDKSGLPNDRFSAERPEGSISTLTIQRTEQRDSAMYRCASSLRGDSQSFSYNEQYFGAGTRLSVL.

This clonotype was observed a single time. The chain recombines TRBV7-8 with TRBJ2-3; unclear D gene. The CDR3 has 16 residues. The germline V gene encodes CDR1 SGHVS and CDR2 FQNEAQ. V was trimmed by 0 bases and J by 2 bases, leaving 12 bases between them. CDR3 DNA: TGTGCCAGCAGCTTAGCCAGATTTAGACCCACAGATACGCAGTATTTT. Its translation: CASSLARFRPTDTQYF.

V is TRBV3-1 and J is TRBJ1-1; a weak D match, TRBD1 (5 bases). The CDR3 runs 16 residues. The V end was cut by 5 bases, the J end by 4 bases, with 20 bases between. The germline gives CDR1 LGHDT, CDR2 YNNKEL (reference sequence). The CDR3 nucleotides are TGTGCCAGCAGCGACCCGGGGGGGGAGAAGGGCACTGAAGCTTTCTTT. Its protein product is CASSDPGGEKGTEAFF.

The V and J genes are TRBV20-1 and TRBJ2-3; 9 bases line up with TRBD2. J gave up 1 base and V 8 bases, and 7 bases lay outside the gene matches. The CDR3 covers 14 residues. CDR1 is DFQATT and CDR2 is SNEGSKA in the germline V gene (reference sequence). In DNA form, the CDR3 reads TGCAGTCCCGCGGCTAGCGGGGGCACAGATACGCAGTATTTT. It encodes CSPAASGGTDTQYF.

CDR3 amino acids: CASSQWRGASYNEQFF. CDR3 sequence (DNA): TGCGCCAGCAGCCAATGGCGTGGGGCCTCCTACAATGAGCAGTTCTTC. The chain is built from TRBV4-3 and TRBJ2-1; D may be TRBD1 (5 bases). Trimming shortened V by 2 bases and J by 0 bases, and 11 bases separated the two germline ends. CDR1 and CDR2 from the germline V gene are LGHNA and YSLEER. The CDR3 spans 16 residues.

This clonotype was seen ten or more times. As DNA, the CDR3 is TGCGCCAGCAGCCAAGGCTTACTGATAGACGAGCAGTACTTC. Translated: CASSQGLLIDEQYF. The rearrangement links TRBV4-1 to TRBJ2-7; D not resolved. The CDR3 runs 14 residues. Trimming left V 1 base short and J 5 bases short, with 12 bases between. In germline, CDR1 is MGHRA, CDR2 YSYEKL.